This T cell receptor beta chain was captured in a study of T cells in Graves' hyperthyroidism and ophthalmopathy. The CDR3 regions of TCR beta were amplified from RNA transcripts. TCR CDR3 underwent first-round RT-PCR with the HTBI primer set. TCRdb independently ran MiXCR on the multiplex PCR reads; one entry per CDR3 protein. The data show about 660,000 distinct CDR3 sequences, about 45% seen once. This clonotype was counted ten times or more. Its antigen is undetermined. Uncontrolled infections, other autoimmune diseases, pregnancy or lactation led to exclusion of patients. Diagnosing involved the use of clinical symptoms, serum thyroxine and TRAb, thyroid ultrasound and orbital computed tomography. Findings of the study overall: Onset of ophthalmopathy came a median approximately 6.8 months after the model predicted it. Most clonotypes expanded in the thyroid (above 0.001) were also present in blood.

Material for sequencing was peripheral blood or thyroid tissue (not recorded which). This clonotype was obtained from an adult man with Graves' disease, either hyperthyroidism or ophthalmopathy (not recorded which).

The CDR3 bases are TGTGCCAGCAGCTTAGATAGCAGGTCACCCCTCCACTTT. This translates into CASSLDSRSPLHF. This rearrangement joins TRBV11-2 to TRBJ1-6; no reliable D call. CDR1 is SGHAT, CDR2 FQNNGV, per germline. The V and J ends lost 0 bases and 10 bases respectively, with 7 bases between them. CDR3 length: 13 residues.